The 26 T cell receptor beta chains presented below share a single source sample, sequenced in a study of vaccination and CD4 T cells after COVID-19. Treatment indicated: 10-day PBMC culture with coronavirus spike peptide pools or control peptides (ViraFEST assay). Their specific antigens are unknown. The Oncomine TCR Beta short-read assay was what sequenced the DNA obtained from cultured CD4+ T cells. TCRdb called the PCR reads again in MiXCR, with one record for every CDR3 protein. The table includes 4,000 to 4,500 distinct CDR3 sequences, less than 25% detected once. This material consisted of CD4+ T cells from blood, cultured in vitro, taken after SARS-CoV-2 vaccination. The origin of the receptors is a human donor who had recovered from COVID-19.

This clonotype was seen more than once but under ten times. The chain employs TRBV28 and TRBJ1-5, with TRBD1 as a possible D gene (6 bases). CDR1 MDHEN and CDR2 SYDVKM come from the germline V gene. V was cut by 5 bases and J by 5 bases, with 25 bases left in between. The CDR3 covers 18 residues. CDR3 residues: CASSPPAAHGRGYQPQHF. The CDR3, as DNA: TGTGCCAGCAGTCCCCCAGCGGCACACGGCAGGGGATATCAGCCCCAGCATTTT.

The rearrangement uses TRBV6-5 and TRBJ1-5; D is unclear. Germline-derived CDR1 and CDR2 are MNHEY and SVGAGI. With 1 base removed from V and 0 bases from J, the gap between germline ends came to 13 bases. This CDR3 is 17 amino acids long. CDR3 loop: CASSYFGEMDSNQPQHF. CDR3 sequence (DNA): TGTGCCAGCAGTTACTTTGGGGAGATGGATAGCAATCAGCCCCAGCATTTT.

This clonotype ranks as medium-sized. At one boundary the junction diverges from the germline segment, which might be a read error. The chain couples TRBV7-8 to TRBJ2-5; 7 bases line up with TRBD1. This CDR3 is 14 amino acids long. Germline V gives CDR1 SGHVS, CDR2 FQNEAQ. CDR3 nucleotides: TGTGCCAGCAGTTTAGACAGGGTTTGGGAGACCCAGTACTTC. Its translation: CASSLDRVWETQYF. Together with reference TRBV7-8 and TRBJ2-5, the CDR3 gives the full variable domain: GAGVSQSPRYKVAKRGQDVALRCDPISGHVSLFWYQQALGQGPEFLTYFQNEAQLDKSGLPSDRFFAERPEGSVSTLKIQRTQQEDSAVYLCASSLDRVWETQYFGPGTRLLVL.

The chain has TRBV5-6 and TRBJ2-7; TRBD1 matches at 9 bases. Germline loops: CDR1 SGHDT, CDR2 YYEEEE. The J segment lost 6 bases and the V segment lost 0 bases, leaving 4 bases of the junction unmatched. The CDR3 sequence is 14 residues long. CDR3 in DNA: TGTGCCAGCAGCTTGGGGGACAGGGCCAGCGAGCAGTACTTC. It is translated as CASSLGDRASEQYF.

The genes are TRBV5-6 and TRBJ1-5; D unresolved. This CDR3 comprises 13 residues. V was shortened by 0 bases and J by 5 bases, with 6 bases between the two germline ends. Germline lookup yields CDR1 SGHDT and CDR2 YYEEEE. CDR3 DNA: TGTGCCAGCAGCTTGGATGTAGATCAGCCCCAGCATTTT. Its protein is CASSLDVDQPQHF.

This clonotype is medium-sized by share. The rearrangement joins TRBV20-1 to TRBJ2-1; the match to TRBD1 covers 8 bases. This CDR3 region has 12 residues. The trim removed 7 bases at V and 3 bases at J, leaving 2 bases unmatched. The germline V gene has CDR1 DFQATT and CDR2 SNEGSKA (reference sequence). The CDR3 nucleotides are TGCAGTGGGACAGGGAACTACAATGAGCAGTTCTTC. This codes for CSGTGNYNEQFF.

This clonotype is deemed medium-sized (0.01 to 0.1%). The CDR3, as DNA: TGCAGTGCTAGCCTCTACGAGCAGTACTTC. Translating gives CSASLYEQYF. V usage is TRBV20-1 and J usage is TRBJ2-7; D is ambiguous. V was cut by 3 bases and J by 3 bases, with 3 bases left in between. The germline V gene encodes CDR1 DFQATT and CDR2 SNEGSKA (reference sequence). The CDR3 runs to 10 residues.

In its sample, this clonotype ranks as medium-sized (0.01 to 0.1%). The chain combines TRBV7-2 with TRBJ2-5; no clear D. V dropped 0 bases and J dropped 2 bases, with 1 base sitting between them. Per germline, CDR1 SGHTA and CDR2 FQGNSA. The CDR3 spans 12 residues. The CDR3 nucleotides are TGTGCCAGCAGCTTAGCGCAAGAGACCCAGTACTTC. Protein: CASSLAQETQYF.

The CDR3 nucleotides read TGCGCCAGCACCGGACAGGGGTTACCTGAAGCTTTCTTT. The encoded protein is CASTGQGLPEAFF. The chain has TRBV10-1 and TRBJ1-1, with 9 bases lining up with TRBD1. The germline V gene encodes CDR1 WNHNN and CDR2 SYGVQD (reference sequence). V trimming: 7 bases; J trimming: 6 bases; junction bases outside the gene matches: 6. This CDR3 comprises 13 residues.

Relative to its sample, this clonotype is medium-sized. The rearrangement joins TRBV7-2 to TRBJ2-1, with a possible D match to TRBD1 (5 bases). The CDR3 consists of 12 residues. Germline V gene lookup returns CDR1 SGHTA and CDR2 FQGNSA. V was trimmed by 9 bases and J by 7 bases, leaving 13 bases between them. The CDR3 nucleotides are TGTGCCAGTTCGACGAAGGGGAATGAGCAGTTCTTC. Protein sequence: CASSTKGNEQFF.

This clonotype is judged medium-sized. This chain uses TRBV7-2 with TRBJ1-2, with D unclear. The germline CDR1 and CDR2 sequences are SGHTA and FQGNSA. Trimming pared 1 base from V and 6 bases from J, leaving 15 bases between. The CDR3 runs 15 residues. As DNA, the CDR3 is TGTGCCAGCAGCTTAGAGTCCACCCGTAGGGATGGCTACACCTTC. Encoded protein: CASSLESTRRDGYTF.

This clonotype came up a few times. The rearrangement links TRBV6-1 to TRBJ1-1; 7 bases align to TRBD1. The V gene's germline CDR1 is MNHNS and CDR2 SASEGT. The V segment lost 6 bases and the J segment 3 bases; nucleotides outside the gene matches: 7. This CDR3 has 14 residues. CDR3 sequence (DNA): TGTGCCAGCAGGATGAGGGGGCAGGACACTGAAGCTTTCTTT. Translation gives CASRMRGQDTEAFF.

The chain links TRBV21-1 to TRBJ1-2; TRBD1 was called by the table and not checked on the DNA. TRBV21-1 is a pseudogene segment. The CDR3 is 16 amino acids. CDR3 DNA: TGTGCCAGCAGCACGTCCTGGGACGGGCGTAACTATGGCTACACCTTC. It translates to CASSTSWDGRNYGYTF.

This clonotype was observed a handful of times. The rearrangement links TRBV5-4 to TRBJ2-6, with 7 bases lining up with TRBD1. In germline, CDR1 is SGHNT, CDR2 YYREEE (reference sequence). Germline trimming cut 3 bases from V and 2 bases from J; bases unmatched to any gene: 2. This CDR3 comprises 15 residues. The CDR3 sequence is CASSWGTAGANVLTF. The DNA of the CDR3 is TGTGCCAGCAGCTGGGGGACAGCTGGGGCCAACGTCCTGACTTTC.

This chain joins TRBV19 and TRBJ1-1; 8 positions agree with TRBD1. The V and J ends lost 8 bases and 1 base, in that order; junction bases with no gene match: 6. Germline values: CDR1 LNHDA, CDR2 SQIVND (reference sequence). CDR3 length equals 14 residues. The chain's CDR3 is CASGGDRTNTEAFF. Written as DNA, the CDR3 is TGTGCCAGTGGGGGGGACAGGACGAACACTGAAGCTTTCTTT.

This chain uses TRBV20-1 with TRBJ1-2; TRBD1 might be the D (5 bases). Deletions cut 7 bases from V and 4 bases from J, with 16 bases between. The CDR3 is 13 amino acids. Germline CDR1 reads DFQATT; CDR2 reads SNEGSKA (reference sequence). The CDR3 reads CSVRWQGSYGYTF. The CDR3 DNA reads TGCAGTGTCCGCTGGCAGGGATCCTATGGCTACACCTTC.

This clonotype qualifies as medium-sized. The chain recombines TRBV7-3 with TRBJ1-2; D perhaps matches TRBD1 (5 bases). V lost 5 bases, J lost 10 bases, and 17 bases lay in between. Germline CDR1 SGHTA, CDR2 FQGTGA. The CDR3 covers 13 residues. CDR3 nucleotide sequence: TGTGCCAGCAGCGACGGGGTTCGACAGCCCTACACCTTC. This codes for CASSDGVRQPYTF.

This clonotype counts as medium-sized (0.01 to 0.1%). This chain uses TRBV7-9 with TRBJ2-6, with 9 bases identical to TRBD1. This CDR3 spans 20 amino acids. J gave up 0 bases and V 4 bases, and 13 bases lay outside the gene matches. Per germline, CDR1 SEHNR and CDR2 FQNEAQ (reference sequence). The CDR3 sequence is CASSSPRVRDRASGANVLTF. In nucleotides, the CDR3 is TGTGCCAGCAGCTCTCCCAGGGTCCGGGACAGGGCCTCTGGGGCCAACGTCCTGACTTTC.

The J gene is TRBJ2-7, the V gene TRBV5-4; 10 positions match TRBD1. Germline-derived CDR1 and CDR2 are SGHNT and YYREEE (reference sequence). With 4 bases clipped from V and 3 bases from J, the junction kept 22 bases outside the gene matches. This CDR3 region has 20 residues. The CDR3 DNA is TGTGCCAGCAGCGGGCGGGACGGGACAGGGGCGAAAGTAACCTACTACGAGCAGTACTTC. Residues: CASSGRDGTGAKVTYYEQYF. Complete variable domain (other parts from reference TRBV5-4 and TRBJ2-7): ETGVTQSPTHLIKTRGQQVTLRCSSQSGHNTVSWYQQALGQGPQFIFQYYREEENGRGNFPPRFSGLQFPNYSSELNVNALELDDSALYLCASSGRDGTGAKVTYYEQYFGPGTRLTVT.

The sample holds a few counts of this clonotype. V usage is TRBV24-1 and J usage is TRBJ2-3; TRBD1 matches 9 bases. This CDR3 is 17 amino acids long. Germline CDR1 reads KGHDR; CDR2 reads SFDVKD. J was trimmed by 6 bases and V by 0 bases; bases with no gene match: 9. The CDR3: CATSDLPSGTGSDTQYF. CDR3 bases: TGTGCCACCAGTGATTTGCCATCCGGGACAGGGTCTGATACGCAGTATTTT.

CDR3 residues: CAIRPWQGGDTEAFF. Here the CDR3 DNA reads TGTGCCATCAGGCCGTGGCAGGGGGGTGACACTGAAGCTTTCTTT. The J gene is TRBJ1-1, the V gene TRBV10-3; 7 bases are shared with TRBD1. V trimming: 6 bases; J trimming: 3 bases; junction bases outside the gene matches: 10. CDR1 and CDR2 (germline): ENHRY, SYGVKD. The CDR3 consists of 15 residues.

In this sample, this clonotype turned up a few times. This chain uses TRBV19 with TRBJ1-6; unclear D gene. V lost 4 bases and J lost 5, with 9 bases in between. The CDR3 spans 14 residues. The V gene's germline CDR1 is LNHDA and CDR2 SQIVND (reference sequence). The CDR3 DNA reads TGTGCCAGTAGTACCGGATCCAATAATTCACCCCTCCACTTT. Translation: CASSTGSNNSPLHF.

In its sample, this clonotype is medium-sized. This chain joins TRBV6-2 or TRBV6-3 and TRBJ2-7; D perhaps matches TRBD2 (6 bases). This CDR3 has 14 residues. CDR1 and CDR2 (germline): MNHEY, SVGEGT. V was trimmed by 6 bases and J by 5 bases, leaving 17 bases between them. CDR3 nucleotides: TGTGCCAGCAGACGAACCGGGACTTGGGACGAGCAGTACTTC. This translates into CASRRTGTWDEQYF.

The chain combines TRBV6-4 with TRBJ1-2, with D possibly TRBD1 on 6 matching bases. CDR1 and CDR2 (germline): MRHNA, SNTAGT. CDR3 length: 13 amino acids. V was cut by 6 bases and J by 2 bases, with 10 bases left in between. CDR3 nucleotides: TGTGCCAGCAGAGCCGGGGGCAACTATGGCTACACCTTC. It is translated as CASRAGGNYGYTF.

The chain joins TRBV7-3 to TRBJ2-3; 9 bases agree with TRBD2. V gave up 4 bases and J gave up 4 bases; unmatched junction bases: 3. The CDR3 has 14 amino acids. The V gene's germline CDR1 is SGHTA and CDR2 FQGTGA. The CDR3 DNA is TGTGCCAGCAGCTCCTTAGCGGGGGCAGATACGCAGTATTTT. Encoded protein: CASSSLAGADTQYF.

By its share, this clonotype is medium-sized. The chain combines TRBV6-1 with TRBJ1-2, with TRBD1 identical over 9 bases. CDR1 is MNHNS, CDR2 SASEGT, per germline. The CDR3 consists of 13 residues. With V trimmed by 6 bases and J by 4 bases, 3 bases remained unmatched. The CDR3 nucleotides read TGTGCCAGCAGGGCGGACAGGGGCTATGGCTACACCTTC. This translates into CASRADRGYGYTF.